What follows are 30 T cell receptor beta chains derived from one specimen sequenced in a study of identical twins. One entry per CDR3 protein results from TCRdb running MiXCR on the 5' RACE reads. The profile shows around 1.7 million distinct CDR3 sequences, roughly 35% of them singletons. Sample: cord blood. These receptors originate from a newborn girl in good health.

The chain couples TRBV27 to TRBJ2-5, with TRBD2 matching 9 bases. Trimming cost V 5 bases and J 3 bases; bases outside gene matches: 4. Germline lookup yields CDR1 MNHEY and CDR2 SMNVEV (reference sequence). This CDR3 region has 14 residues. For the CDR3, the DNA is TGTGCCAGCAGTAAGCGGACTAGCGAAGAGACCCAGTACTTC. It translates to CASSKRTSEETQYF.

This clonotype appeared a few times. The V call is TRBV5-1, the J call TRBJ2-1, with 9 bases lining up with TRBD2. This CDR3 is 19 amino acids long. V shed 1 base and J 0 bases; nucleotides not matched to a gene: 11. Germline V gives CDR1 SGHRS, CDR2 YFSETQ. CDR3 amino acids: CASSLPVREGQISYNEQFF. In DNA form, the CDR3 reads TGCGCCAGCAGCTTGCCAGTGCGGGAGGGTCAAATCTCCTACAATGAGCAGTTCTTC. Filled out from reference TRBV5-1 and TRBJ2-1, the complete variable domain reads KAGVTQTPRYLIKTRGQQVTLSCSPISGHRSVSWYQQTPGQGLQFLFEYFSETQRNKGNFPGRFSGRQFSNSRSEMNVSTLELGDSALYLCASSLPVREGQISYNEQFFGPGTRLTVL.

The V call is TRBV25-1, the J call TRBJ1-3, with D hard to call. The CDR3 consists of 15 residues. Per the germline V gene, CDR1 is MGHDK and CDR2 is SYGVNS. Trimming took 6 bases from V and 0 from J, leaving 12 bases between them. The CDR3 here is CASSEPRSSGNTIYF. CDR3 sequence (DNA): TGTGCCAGCAGCGAACCCAGGAGCTCTGGAAACACCATATATTTT.

V and J are TRBV10-3 and TRBJ1-2; D gene ambiguous. The CDR3 is made up of 15 amino acids. Germline CDR1 is ENHRY and CDR2 is SYGVKD. Between the trimmed V and J ends, which lost 2 bases and 7 bases, there was a span of 17 bases. CDR3 bases: TGTGCCATCAGTGAGATGAGCGTCCCGGGCTGTGGCTACACCTTC. Encoded protein: CAISEMSVPGCGYTF.

This chain uses TRBV11-2 with TRBJ2-4, with D maybe TRBD1 (6 bases). Gene TRBJ2-7 matches the end of the DNA better, so the J call may be wrong. The CDR3 consists of 15 residues. The germline gives CDR1 SGHAT, CDR2 FQNNGV. CDR3 sequence (DNA): TGTGCCAGCAGCTTACTAGACAGGCCCTTCTACGAGCAGTACTTC. Protein sequence: CASSLLDRPFYEQYF.

Comments on this clonotype: Without the conserved terminal phenylalanine or tryptophan, this CDR3 likely stems from a read error. The rearrangement joins TRBV7-2 to TRBJ2-1; D is perhaps TRBD2 (5 bases). Germline CDR1 and CDR2: SGHTA and FQGNSA. V was trimmed by 5 bases and J by 0 bases, leaving 23 bases between them. CDR3 length: 19 residues. The CDR3: CASSPKDVDLGSSYNEQFC. The CDR3 DNA reads as TGTGCCAGCAGCCCTAAGGACGTCGACCTGGGGAGCTCCTACAATGAGCAGTTCTGC.

The chain links TRBV21-1 to TRBJ1-5; TRBD1, the table's D call, lacks a check against the DNA. TRBV21-1 is designated a pseudogene. The CDR3 length is 15 residues. In nucleotides, the CDR3 is TGTGCCAGCATCCGGGACAGGGAAGGCAATCAGCCCCAGCATTTT. This gives the protein CASIRDREGNQPQHF.

In its sample, this clonotype was seen a few times. The chain uses TRBV28 and TRBJ2-1; 8 nucleotides agree with TRBD2. Trimming at V came to 5 bases and at J to 7 bases, leaving 16 bases not matched to a gene. Germline CDR1 is MDHEN and CDR2 is SYDVKM. This CDR3 comprises 17 residues. Here the CDR3 DNA reads TGTGCCAGCAGTCCGCGGCTAGCGGGCCGGTGGGGGAATGAGCAGTTCTTC. Protein: CASSPRLAGRWGNEQFF. Variable domain in full (rest from reference TRBV28 and TRBJ2-1): DVKVTQSSRYLVKRTGEKVFLECVQDMDHENMFWYRQDPGLGLRLIYFSYDVKMKEKGDIPEGYSVSREKKERFSLILESASTNQTSMYLCASSPRLAGRWGNEQFFGPGTRLTVL.

This clonotype has only a few counts. The chain has TRBV20-1 and TRBJ1-6; maybe TRBD1 (5 bases). CDR1 is DFQATT, CDR2 SNEGSKA, per germline (reference sequence). Trimming left V 3 bases short and J 7 bases short, with 16 bases between. The CDR3 contains 15 residues. CDR3 bases: TGCAGTGCTAGCTCAACAGGAGAGGGAAATTCACCCCTCCACTTT. It is translated as CSASSTGEGNSPLHF.

This clonotype was picked up a small number of times. The rearrangement links TRBV5-6 to TRBJ1-2; 8 nucleotides align to TRBD1. The trim removed 2 bases at V and 1 base at J, leaving 4 bases unmatched. Germline CDR1 and CDR2: SGHDT and YYEEEE. This CDR3 comprises 15 residues. The CDR3 coding sequence is TGTGCCAGCAGCTTTTGGACAGGGAATAACTATGGCTACACCTTC. Translated: CASSFWTGNNYGYTF.

The genes are TRBV5-5 and TRBJ2-4; D tentatively fits TRBD1 or TRBD2 (5 bases each). V lost 0 bases and J 1 base, leaving 17 bases between the germline ends. Germline V gives CDR1 SGHKS, CDR2 YYEKEE (reference sequence). The CDR3 extends over 18 amino acids. The CDR3: CASSLAGERGRAKNIQYF. CDR3 DNA: TGTGCCAGCAGCTTGGCCGGGGAGAGGGGAAGGGCCAAAAACATTCAGTACTTC.

This rearrangement joins TRBV7-2 to TRBJ2-3; D is perhaps TRBD1 (5 bases). CDR3 length: 15 amino acids. In germline, CDR1 is SGHTA, CDR2 FQGNSA. Deletions cut 5 bases from V and 6 bases from J, with 18 bases between. The CDR3 region is CASSPGHLLKDTQYF. CDR3 nucleotides: TGTGCCAGCAGCCCCGGACACCTCCTAAAGGATACGCAGTATTTT.

The chain links TRBV28 to TRBJ1-5, with D perhaps matching TRBD1 (5 bases). Germline V gene lookup returns CDR1 MDHEN and CDR2 SYDVKM. The CDR3 runs 13 residues. Trimming left V 6 bases short and J 9 bases short, with 15 bases between. The CDR3 spells CASSLGALRPQHF. In DNA, the CDR3 is TGTGCCAGCAGCCTCGGGGCGTTACGGCCCCAGCATTTT.

Only a few counts were recorded for this clonotype. The chain uses TRBV28 and TRBJ2-1, with 7 bases fitting TRBD2. Germline V gene lookup returns CDR1 MDHEN and CDR2 SYDVKM. J was trimmed by 4 bases and V by 4 bases; bases with no gene match: 7. The CDR3 contains 15 residues. The chain's CDR3 is CASSSPGGRYNEQFF. Written as DNA, the CDR3 is TGTGCCAGCAGTTCCCCCGGCGGGAGATACAATGAGCAGTTCTTC. Looking up the rest from reference TRBV28 and TRBJ2-1 gives the full variable domain: DVKVTQSSRYLVKRTGEKVFLECVQDMDHENMFWYRQDPGLGLRLIYFSYDVKMKEKGDIPEGYSVSREKKERFSLILESASTNQTSMYLCASSSPGGRYNEQFFGPGTRLTVL.

This clonotype was recorded a few times. The V call is TRBV4-2, the J call TRBJ1-1; no definite D call. The CDR3 spans 12 residues. V was shortened by 0 bases and J by 10 bases, with 9 bases between the two germline ends. The germline gives CDR1 LGHNA, CDR2 YNFKEQ. The CDR3, as DNA: TGTGCCAGCAGCCAAGAGAGGGTCGGAGCTTTCTTT. Amino acids: CASSQERVGAFF.

This clonotype occurred a few times. The rearrangement uses TRBV6-1 and TRBJ1-5; 8 bases agree with TRBD1. CDR3 length: 14 amino acids. Trimming took 4 bases from V and 5 from J; bases not matched to a gene: 4. The V gene's germline CDR1 is MNHNS and CDR2 SASEGT. The CDR3 here is CASSGTGIHQPQHF. CDR3 nucleotides: TGTGCCAGCAGTGGGACAGGGATTCATCAGCCCCAGCATTTT.

This clonotype appeared a few times. The V call is TRBV10-3, the J call TRBJ2-1; possible D gene TRBD1, 6 bases. This CDR3 is built from 13 residues. The germline gives CDR1 ENHRY, CDR2 SYGVKD. With 6 bases removed from V and 7 bases from J, the gap between germline ends came to 13 bases. DNA of the CDR3: TGTGCCATCAGCCTACAGGGTCCAAATGAGCAGTTCTTC. It specifies CAISLQGPNEQFF.

In this sample, this clonotype turned up a few times. V gene TRBV20-1 combines with J gene TRBJ1-4, with D uncertain. Germline V lookup: CDR1 DFQATT, CDR2 SNEGSKA (reference sequence). With 3 bases removed from V and 11 bases from J, the gap between germline ends came to 10 bases. The CDR3 covers 11 residues. CDR3 region: CSASLTGKLFF. The CDR3 DNA reads TGCAGTGCTAGCCTAACTGGGAAACTGTTTTTT.

This clonotype was recorded many times. The J gene is TRBJ2-7, the V gene TRBV10-3; D gene uncertain. This CDR3 has 12 amino acids. Germline values: CDR1 ENHRY, CDR2 SYGVKD. Trimming removed 0 bases at V and 2 bases at J, with 2 bases between. The CDR3 reads CAISESPYEQYF. CDR3 DNA sequence: TGTGCCATCAGTGAGTCCCCCTACGAGCAGTACTTC.

V and J are TRBV27 and TRBJ1-2; D not resolved. Looked up from germline, CDR1 is MNHEY and CDR2 is SMNVEV (reference sequence). Trimming took off 4 bases at V and 4 bases at J, with 16 bases between the two ends. This CDR3 contains 15 residues. CDR3 residues: CASSSAFGSFYGYTF. CDR3 sequence (DNA): TGTGCCAGCAGTTCCGCCTTCGGCAGCTTCTATGGCTACACCTTC.

V gene TRBV7-9 combines with J gene TRBJ1-3; the D is unclear. This CDR3 comprises 16 residues. Germline-derived CDR1 and CDR2 are SEHNR and FQNEAQ (reference sequence). The germline V and J ends were trimmed by 2 bases and 0 bases, with 11 bases remaining between them. CDR3 DNA sequence: TGTGCCAGCAGCTTAAGGGTGGGCCTCTCTGGAAACACCATATATTTT. Protein: CASSLRVGLSGNTIYF.

This clonotype turned up a few times. V and J are TRBV5-1 and TRBJ2-7; D is ambiguous. The CDR3 sequence is 16 residues long. Germline V gene lookup returns CDR1 SGHRS and CDR2 YFSETQ. V shed 4 bases and J shed 7 bases, with 24 bases lying between them. The CDR3 protein is CASSEGPAPNYNEQYF. CDR3 coding DNA: TGCGCCAGCAGCGAAGGACCTGCCCCGAACTACAATGAGCAGTACTTC.

The chain recombines TRBV20-1 with TRBJ1-5, with D maybe TRBD1 (6 bases). CDR1 is DFQATT and CDR2 is SNEGSKA in the germline V gene (reference sequence). The CDR3 has 20 amino acids. V lost 1 base, J lost 0 bases, and 25 bases lay in between. The CDR3 DNA follows: TGCAGTGCTAGAGGCCCGGCAATCTGGCTCGGGACATCTAGCAATCAGCCCCAGCATTTT. It is translated as CSARGPAIWLGTSSNQPQHF.

V usage is TRBV20-1 and J usage is TRBJ2-7; 8 bases are a match to TRBD1. Trimming cost V 6 bases and J 2 bases; bases outside gene matches: 6. This CDR3 has 13 amino acids. Germline loops: CDR1 DFQATT, CDR2 SNEGSKA (reference sequence). In nucleotides, the CDR3 is TGCAGTGCGGATGGACAGGGCACCTACGAGCAGTACTTC. It codes for CSADGQGTYEQYF.

The genes are TRBV4-1 and TRBJ2-3; D is possibly TRBD2 (6 bases). The CDR3 spans 15 residues. Germline CDR1 and CDR2: MGHRA and YSYEKL. The ends were cut back, 0 bases at V and 4 bases at J, with 11 bases in the middle. The CDR3 here is CASSQESSSADTQYF. CDR3 bases: TGCGCCAGCAGCCAAGAATCCTCTAGCGCAGATACGCAGTATTTT.

The chain couples TRBV4-1 to TRBJ2-7; D might be TRBD2 (5 bases). The CDR3 is made up of 16 amino acids. CDR1 and CDR2 (germline): MGHRA, YSYEKL. Trimming left V 4 bases short and J 0 bases short, with 16 bases between. In DNA, the CDR3 is TGCGCCAGCAGCCGACATCCCGCGGGCTCCTCCTACGAGCAGTACTTC. The encoded protein is CASSRHPAGSSYEQYF.

The chain employs TRBV6-6 and TRBJ1-3; weak D call: TRBD1 (5 bases). This CDR3 has 16 amino acids. V lost 8 bases and J lost 1, with 18 bases in between. Germline CDR1 reads MNHNY; CDR2 reads SVGAGI (reference sequence). The CDR3 loop is CASLGPGPLSGNTIYF. In nucleotides, the CDR3 is TGTGCCAGCTTGGGTCCGGGACCGTTGTCTGGAAACACCATATATTTT.

This clonotype was counted a few times. The chain is built from TRBV15 and TRBJ1-5, with D possibly being TRBD1 (5 bases). Germline CDR1 LNHNV, CDR2 YYDKDF (reference sequence). Between the trimmed V and J ends, which lost 3 bases and 3 bases, there was a span of 21 bases. CDR3 length equals 18 residues. The CDR3 reads CATSREPPNRGLNQPQHF. As DNA, the CDR3 is TGTGCCACCAGCAGGGAACCACCCAACCGGGGACTCAATCAGCCCCAGCATTTT.

This clonotype has more than one count but fewer than ten. The chain has TRBV12-3 or TRBV12-4 and TRBJ2-7; 8 bases are shared with TRBD1. The CDR3 runs 16 residues. V lost 6 bases to trimming and J lost 4 bases; unmatched junction nucleotides: 14. Here the CDR3 reads CASSHDRWTGKYEQYF. The CDR3 nucleotides are TGTGCCAGCAGCCACGACCGCTGGACAGGGAAATACGAGCAGTACTTC.

This clonotype was found a few times. The genes are TRBV24-1 and TRBJ2-2, with 7 bases that match TRBD1. The CDR3 length is 18 residues. Losses at the gene ends were 2 bases for V and 6 bases for J; bases not matched to a gene: 14. Per the germline V gene, CDR1 is KGHDR and CDR2 is SFDVKD. DNA for the CDR3: TGTGCCACCAGTGATTCCCCGTCGACAGGGAGAGGGGCCGGGGAGCTGTTTTTT. Amino acids: CATSDSPSTGRGAGELFF.